The 26 T cell receptor beta chains presented below share a single source sample, sequenced in a study of Graves' ophthalmopathy and Graves' hyperthyroidism. Amplified TCR beta CDR3 regions were obtained using RNA transcripts as template. Amplification began with first-round RT-PCR using HTBI primers, then second-round multiplex PCR was performed. TCRdb processed the multiplex PCR reads anew with MiXCR; each CDR3 protein has one entry. Of about 640,000 distinct CDR3 sequences listed, 35% to 50% are singletons. The sample comprised peripheral blood. All receptors come from an adult man with Graves' ophthalmopathy.

As concerns this clonotype: Mismatch with germline at one junction end may stem from a read error. V usage is TRBV5-1 and J usage is TRBJ1-3; D possibly corresponds to TRBD1 (6 bases). Germline loops: CDR1 SGHRS, CDR2 YFSETQ. The CDR3 is 14 residues long. The CDR3 loop reads CASSGGQIGYTIYF. The CDR3 DNA follows: TGTGCCAGCAGCGGCGGACAGATTGGCTACACCATATATTTT.

This clonotype was recorded at least ten times. The chain recombines TRBV5-1 with TRBJ2-5; no clear D gene. The CDR3 extends over 15 amino acids. Between the trimmed V and J ends, which lost 2 bases and 5 bases, there was a span of 16 bases. CDR1 is SGHRS, CDR2 YFSETQ, per germline. This CDR3 reads CASSFDTPSSETQYF. In DNA, the CDR3 is TGCGCCAGCAGCTTCGACACCCCGAGCTCTGAGACCCAGTACTTC.

On this clonotype itself: A much larger clone differs by one base, so this may be a read error. V and J are TRBV6-5 and TRBJ1-1; D remains ambiguous. The V gene's germline CDR1 is MNHEY and CDR2 SVGAGI. CDR3 length: 13 amino acids. The CDR3 protein is CVSNFGLNTEAFF. The CDR3 DNA reads as TGTGTCAGCAACTTCGGGCTGAACACTGAAGCTTTCTTT.

This clonotype was counted a few times. The chain has TRBV3-1 and TRBJ1-2, with D perhaps TRBD1 (6 bases). CDR3 size: 13 residues. Germline assignment: CDR1 LGHDT and CDR2 YNNKEL (reference sequence). V lost 8 bases and J lost 0, with 10 bases in between. Here the CDR3 reads CASLGHPNYGYTF. The CDR3 bases are TGTGCCAGCTTGGGACACCCTAACTATGGCTACACCTTC.

This clonotype was observed many times. The rearrangement links TRBV7-9 to TRBJ1-2; TRBD1 aligns across 8 bases. CDR1 is SEHNR and CDR2 is FQNEAQ in the germline V gene (reference sequence). The J segment lost 6 bases and the V segment lost 4 bases, leaving 10 bases of the junction unmatched. This CDR3 comprises 15 residues. The CDR3 loop reads CASSSSRDRGDGYTF. CDR3 DNA: TGTGCCAGCAGCTCGAGTAGAGACAGGGGAGATGGCTACACCTTC.

This clonotype occurred many times. This rearrangement joins TRBV7-9 to TRBJ1-2; D might be TRBD1 (5 bases). Germline V gives CDR1 SEHNR, CDR2 FQNEAQ (reference sequence). This CDR3 spans 16 amino acids. The V and J ends lost 5 bases and 8 bases respectively, with 24 bases between them. CDR3 sequence (DNA): TGTGCCAGCAGCCCTACAGGCCCGTCCGGGGGTGAAGGCTACACCTTC. It specifies CASSPTGPSGGEGYTF.

In the case of this clonotype: In this CDR3 the conserved last residue, phenylalanine or tryptophan, is missing, so a read error is likely. The DNA is left out, because the CDR3 cannot be placed on it with certainty; the CDR3 is given as TCRdb lists it. The V call is TRBV20-1, the J call TRBJ2-7; the D call TRBD2 from the table was never checked on the DNA. Termini included, the CDR3 measures 8 amino acids. Germline V lookup: CDR1 DFQATT, CDR2 SNEGSKA (reference sequence). CDR3 protein: CSARDRAS.

The CDR3 loop reads CASSSSGGAEETQYF. In DNA form, the CDR3 reads TGTGCCAGCAGCTCTAGCGGGGGGGCGGAAGAGACCCAGTACTTC. The chain recombines TRBV7-2 with TRBJ2-5; 12 bases align to TRBD2. The CDR3 has 15 amino acids. The trim removed 4 bases at V and 3 bases at J, leaving 3 bases unmatched. Germline values: CDR1 SGHTA, CDR2 FQGNSA.

This clonotype was counted a single time. The V gene is TRBV9, the J gene TRBJ2-2; the match to TRBD2 covers 13 bases. After removal of 0 bases from V and 10 bases from J, the junction contained 6 bases not matched to a gene. The CDR3 consists of 16 residues. Germline CDR1 is SGDLS and CDR2 is YYNGEE. In DNA, the CDR3 is TGTGCCAGCAGCGTAGCTACTGGGACTAGCGGGGAGGAGCTGTTTTTT. Its protein is CASSVATGTSGEELFF.

This rearrangement joins TRBV25-1 to TRBJ1-2, with 8 bases lining up with TRBD1. Looked up from germline, CDR1 is MGHDK and CDR2 is SYGVNS. The CDR3 sequence is 16 residues long. After removal of 2 bases from V and 4 bases from J, the junction contained 9 bases not matched to a gene. The CDR3 protein is CASSETGGQASYGYTF. DNA of the CDR3: TGTGCCAGCAGTGAAACAGGGGGACAGGCCTCCTATGGCTACACCTTC.

In this sample, this clonotype turned up many times. This rearrangement joins TRBV20-1 to TRBJ2-5; the D gene is possibly TRBD1 (6 bases). Per germline, CDR1 DFQATT and CDR2 SNEGSKA (reference sequence). This CDR3 contains 13 residues. V lost 4 bases and J 1 base, leaving 10 bases between the germline ends. CDR3 nucleotides: TGCAGTGCTACTCAGACAGGCCAAGAGACCCAGTACTTC. As protein: CSATQTGQETQYF.

This clonotype was seen many times. This chain joins TRBV7-4 and TRBJ1-2; no clear D gene. V was trimmed by 2 bases and J by 7 bases, leaving 14 bases between them. The CDR3 contains 14 residues. Germline V CDR1 and CDR2: SGHVT, SQSDAQ. The CDR3 DNA reads as TGTGCCAGCAGCTTATACCCAGGATGCTCTGGCTACACCTTC. Translation: CASSLYPGCSGYTF.

The CDR3 spells CSANRGTYEETQYF. DNA for the CDR3: TGCAGTGCTAACAGGGGAACCTATGAAGAGACCCAGTACTTC. This chain joins TRBV20-1 and TRBJ2-5; 7 bases agree with TRBD1. CDR1 is DFQATT, CDR2 SNEGSKA, per germline (reference sequence). This CDR3 region has 14 residues. With V trimmed by 4 bases and J by 3 bases, 8 bases remained unmatched.

Remarks on this clonotype: At one of its ends the junction is not consistent with the germline gene, which may arise from a read error. This chain uses TRBV2 with TRBJ1-1; 9 nucleotides match TRBD1. The CDR3 loop spans 17 amino acids. Germline assignment: CDR1 SNHLY and CDR2 FYNNEI. The CDR3 region is CASSQAGTGIMSTEAYF. The CDR3 coding sequence is TGTGCCAGCAGCCAAGCCGGGACAGGGATAATGAGCACTGAAGCTTACTTT.

This clonotype was counted many times. The rearrangement joins TRBV25-1 to TRBJ1-5, with TRBD1 matching 9 bases. The CDR3 sequence is 16 residues long. After removal of 5 bases from V and 5 bases from J, the junction contained 10 bases not matched to a gene. Germline-derived CDR1 and CDR2 are MGHDK and SYGVNS. The CDR3 nucleotides are TGTGCCAGCAGTAGCGGGACAGGGAAAGAGTATCAGCCCCAGCATTTT. Amino acids: CASSSGTGKEYQPQHF.

The chain employs TRBV12-3 or TRBV12-4 and TRBJ1-1; D perhaps matches TRBD1 (5 bases). CDR3 length: 16 amino acids. V shed 1 base and J shed 2 bases, with 14 bases lying between them. The CDR3 is CASSLGVTALNTEAFF. As DNA, the CDR3 is TGTGCCAGCAGTTTAGGTGTGACAGCACTTAACACTGAAGCTTTCTTT.

The J gene is TRBJ2-2, the V gene TRBV4-1; 10 positions match TRBD2. CDR1 is MGHRA, CDR2 YSYEKL, per germline. The CDR3 runs to 15 residues. J lost 1 base, V lost 4 bases, and 0 bases had no gene match. CDR3: CASSPSGRNTGELFF. DNA of the CDR3: TGCGCCAGCAGCCCTAGCGGGAGGAACACCGGGGAGCTGTTTTTT.

This clonotype was found a few times. Given a much more abundant clone one base away, this may be a read error. V usage is TRBV7-2 and J usage is TRBJ2-5; D call uncertain. This CDR3 contains 12 residues. The germline CDR1 and CDR2 sequences are SGHTA and FQGNSA. The CDR3, as DNA: TGTGCCAGCAGCTTAGTCCAAGAGGCCCAGTACTTC. It codes for CASSLVQEAQYF. The full variable domain, completed using reference TRBV7-2 and TRBJ2-5, is GAGVSQSPSNKVTEKGKDVELRCDPISGHTALYWYRQSLGQGLEFLIYFQGNSAPDKSGLPSDRFSAERTGGSVSTLTIQRTQQEDSAVYLCASSLVQEAQYFGPGTRLLVL.

Regarding this clonotype: This sequence may be a read error, since a much larger clone differs from it by one base. This is likely a read error, given that the CDR3 carries no conserved phenylalanine or tryptophan at its end. The rearrangement links TRBV11-1 to TRBJ1-1; possibly TRBD1 for D (6 bases). The CDR3 is made up of 16 amino acids. V lost 3 bases and J lost 0, with 14 bases in between. The germline V gene encodes CDR1 SGHAT and CDR2 FQDESV (reference sequence). The CDR3 loop reads CASSFPGESLNTEAFL. CDR3 nucleotide sequence: TGTGCCAGCAGCTTTCCAGGGGAATCTTTGAACACTGAAGCTTTCCTT.

The sample holds many counts of this clonotype. The chain carries TRBV9 and TRBJ2-5; no clear D. V shed 0 bases and J shed 2 bases, with 8 bases lying between them. This CDR3 has 14 amino acids. CDR1 is SGDLS and CDR2 is YYNGEE in the germline V gene. CDR3 protein: CASSVGPLQETQYF. Written as DNA, the CDR3 is TGTGCCAGCAGCGTAGGGCCTCTTCAAGAGACCCAGTACTTC.

On this clonotype: At one end, the junction sequence differs from germline, possibly due to a read error. The rearrangement joins TRBV5-6 to TRBJ1-2, with a tentative D call TRBD1 (5 bases). The CDR3 contains 13 residues. CDR1 is SGHDT, CDR2 YYEEEE, per germline. The CDR3 region is CVSSSQDNYGYTF. The CDR3 DNA sequence: TGTGTCAGCAGCTCACAGGATAACTATGGCTACACCTTC.

There are many counts of this clonotype. This chain links TRBV24-1 with TRBJ2-2, with D possibly TRBD1 on 5 matching bases. V was trimmed by 9 bases and J by 0 bases, leaving 13 bases between them. Germline CDR1 KGHDR, CDR2 SFDVKD. The CDR3 consists of 15 residues. CDR3 sequence: CATEGRATNTGELFF. In DNA form, the CDR3 reads TGTGCCACCGAAGGCAGGGCGACGAACACCGGGGAGCTGTTTTTT.

This clonotype has ten or more counts. J is TRBJ2-7 and V is TRBV4-1; 12 bases map to TRBD2. The germline V gene has CDR1 MGHRA and CDR2 YSYEKL. The V gene end was trimmed by 1 base and the J gene end by 6 bases; junction bases not matched to a gene: 1. This CDR3 contains 14 residues. The CDR3 DNA reads TGCGCCAGCAGCCAAGGACTAGCGGGAGCCGAGCAGTACTTC. Its protein is CASSQGLAGAEQYF.

This clonotype was counted ten times or more. This chain uses TRBV19 with TRBJ1-6, with 8 bases aligning to TRBD1. Germline V gene sequence: CDR1 LNHDA, CDR2 SQIVND (reference sequence). CDR3 length equals 16 residues. Losses at the gene ends were 6 bases for V and 4 bases for J; bases not matched to a gene: 8. CDR3 sequence: CASSDLGQAYNSPLHF. DNA of the CDR3: TGTGCCAGTAGCGACTTGGGACAGGCGTATAATTCACCCCTCCACTTT.

This clonotype has ten or more counts. This chain links TRBV5-1 with TRBJ1-1; D gene unclear. The CDR3 is 15 amino acids. CDR1 is SGHRS, CDR2 YFSETQ, per germline. The V and J ends lost 1 base and 1 base respectively, with 11 bases between them. Written as DNA, the CDR3 is TGCGCCAGCAGCTTGTGGCCAGAGCAGAACACTGAAGCTTTCTTT. Translated: CASSLWPEQNTEAFF.

The sample holds one count of this clonotype. The chain has TRBV15 and TRBJ2-7; 10 bases align to TRBD2. V trimming: 0 bases; J trimming: 7 bases; junction bases outside the gene matches: 9. Per the germline V gene, CDR1 is LNHNV and CDR2 is YYDKDF (reference sequence). This CDR3 is built from 16 residues. CDR3 sequence: CATSRDLAGGYNEQYF. The DNA of the CDR3 is TGTGCCACCAGCAGAGACTTAGCGGGAGGCTACAATGAGCAGTACTTC.